This T cell receptor (beta chain) stems from a study of early T cells in non-severe SARS-CoV-2 infection. This clonotype has a handful of counts. Antigen unknown. Each single cDNA molecule received a unique molecular identifier. MiXCR was run by TCRdb on the 5' RACE reads, yielding one entry per CDR3 protein. Of roughly 69,000 distinct CDR3 sequences listed, about 9% are singletons. Study-level findings and limits: VDJdb matching favored anti-spike CD8 responses, missing private and CD4 specificities.

The TCR was taken from an adult who was a healthcare worker with PCR-confirmed SARS-CoV-2 infection or an uninfected control (not recorded which). The source was whole blood, collected at baseline.

Here the CDR3 DNA reads TGTGCCAGCAGCCGAGGCAGGGCAACTAATGAAAAACTGTTTTTT. Its protein is CASSRGRATNEKLFF. V gene TRBV3-1 combines with J gene TRBJ1-4, with D tentatively TRBD1 (5 bases). Trimming removed 4 bases at V and 0 bases at J, with 9 bases between. From germline, CDR1 is LGHDT and CDR2 YNNKEL (reference sequence). The CDR3 contains 15 residues.